Reported below is one T cell receptor beta chain. Its cognate antigen is unknown. The data belong to a study of Tregs in tolerant kidney transplant recipients. V was clipped by 6 bases and J by 4 bases; unmatched bases: 6. Germline V CDR1 and CDR2: MGHDK, SYGVNS. The CDR3 covers 14 residues. General study results and limits: Validation in larger populations is needed because few patients were studied. Tolerant patients' donor-specific Tregs expanded beyond overall Tregs, suggesting antigen-driven growth. Some patients' samples used different primers over time, so nucleotide sequences weren't comparable.

After more than five days with irradiated graft donor PBMCs, CFSE-labeled recipient PBMCs were FACS-sorted. Some clones are missing from TCRdb's copy, which holds only in-frame ones; the method was immunoSEQ multiplex PCR. The sample yields 15,000 or so clones, nearly 55% seen once. The rearrangement links TRBV25-1 to TRBJ1-2, with 9 bases lining up with TRBD1. The starting material was CD4+ T cells from blood cultured with allogeneic cells, obtained before the transplant. This clonotype was sampled from a human patient who received a combined kidney and bone marrow transplant. CDR3 nucleotide sequence: TGTGCCAGCAGAGGGACAGGGTGGCTCTATGGCTACACCTTC. Translation gives CASRGTGWLYGYTF.